These T cell receptor beta chains were read from a single sample in a study of shared clonotypes between healthy human individuals. Data came from immunoSEQ multiplex PCR; TCRdb stores just in-frame clones and leaves some out. The table has more than 2,000,000 clones, 93% seen once. Input material: naive CD4+ T cells from PBMCs. The receptor set was obtained from a man aged 18 to 29 in good health. Some clones in this sample may be carry-over from other donors' samples. Each CDR3 is given with its conserved first and last residue. D genes are given only for firm matches. Clone size is stated in some rows and not others, as once, few, many or a class when expanded.

clone_size j_call d_call v_call cdr3_nt cdr3_aa
. TRBJ1-4 . TRBV7-2 TGTGCCAGCAGCTTAAGGACACCGGGTGAAAAACTGTTTTTT CASSLRTPGEKLFF
. TRBJ2-7 . TRBV6-1 TGTGCCAGCAGTGAAAGAGGGCTCGAGCAGTACTTC CASSERGLEQYF
once TRBJ2-1 TRBD2 TRBV6-6 TGTGCCAGCAGTTACACCACTAGCGGGGAGCAGTTCTTC CASSYTTSGEQFF
. TRBJ1-1 . TRBV7-2 TGTGCCAGCAGCTTACAGGGGATAGGTGAAGCTTTCTTT CASSLQGIGEAFF
. TRBJ2-1 TRBD2 TRBV5-6 TGTGCCAGCAGCTTGCTAGCGGGGAGCTCCTACAATGAGCAGTTCTTC CASSLLAGSSYNEQFF
. TRBJ2-1 TRBD1 TRBV7-2 TGTGCCAACCTCTTTTCTACAGGGGGTGGTGAGCAGTTCTTC CANLFSTGGGEQFF
. TRBJ2-3 . TRBV2 TGTGCCAGCAGTGAAGTTGGGCGGGAAGGGAATACGCAGTATTTT CASSEVGREGNTQYF
. TRBJ2-3 . TRBV6-6 TGTGCCAGCGCTTGGGGCACAGATACGCAGTATTTT CASAWGTDTQYF
. TRBJ2-3 . TRBV11-2 TGTGCCAGCAGCCAACTAGGCGACTTTAAGATGCGGACAGATACGCAGTATTTT CASSQLGDFKMRTDTQYF
. TRBJ2-7 TRBD1 TRBV15 TGTGCCACCGGCGGCAGGGACAGGGCCTCCGAGCAGTACTTC CATGGRDRASEQYF
. TRBJ1-5 . TRBV19 TGTGCCAGTAGTGTAGTCTATAGTGTCGGTCAGCCCCAGCATTTT CASSVVYSVGQPQHF
. TRBJ2-1 TRBD2 TRBV9 TGTGCCAGCAGCGTCTCTAGCGGGCCGCTGGAGGAGCAGTTCTTC CASSVSSGPLEEQFF
. TRBJ2-2 . TRBV5-1 TGCGCCAGCAGCGGGGTCTGGGCCACCGGGGAGCTGTTTTTT CASSGVWATGELFF
. TRBJ2-7 TRBD1 TRBV28 TGTGCCAGCAGTTCTGGACAGGTAGTCTACGAGCAGTACTTC CASSSGQVVYEQYF
. TRBJ2-7 . TRBV28 TGTGCCACCGGGACGGACTCCTACGAGCAGTACTTC CATGTDSYEQYF
few TRBJ1-5 . TRBV4-2 TGTGCCAGCAGCCAAGAGTGGAGTAGCAATCAGCCCCAGCATTTT CASSQEWSSNQPQHF
. TRBJ2-7 TRBD2 TRBV12-5 TGTGCTAGTGGTTCGCCTAGCGGGAGGGCCCGGTACCAGTACTTC CASGSPSGRARYQYF
. TRBJ2-7 . TRBV6-1 TGTGCCAGCAGTGAACCGGGACATGCCTCCTACGAGCAGTACTTC CASSEPGHASYEQYF
. TRBJ2-2 TRBD2 TRBV5-6 TGTGCCAGCAGCTTGGCCGGGGAGGGGTGGATCGCCGGGGAGCTGTTTTTT CASSLAGEGWIAGELFF
. TRBJ2-7 . TRBV28 TGTGCCAGCAGGGGACTGGGCGGAGCCTCCTACGAGCAGTACTTC CASRGLGGASYEQYF
. TRBJ2-2 . TRBV29-1 TGCAGCGTGGGGACACCGGGGGCGAACACCGGGGAGCTGTTTTTT CSVGTPGANTGELFF
. TRBJ1-1 . TRBV5-1 TGCGCCAGCAGCTCCTCCACGGGGACTGAAGCTTTCTTT CASSSSTGTEAFF
. TRBJ2-1 . TRBV19 TGTGCCAGTAGTATGACCGGGACTCCAATCAATGAGCAGTTCTTC CASSMTGTPINEQFF
. TRBJ2-7 . TRBV6-1 TGTGCCAGCAGGGACACCAGATTCTCCTACGAGCAGTACTTC CASRDTRFSYEQYF
. TRBJ2-5 TRBD2 TRBV25-1 TGTGCCAGCAGTGACCGGCGGGGGGAGACCCAGTACTTC CASSDRRGETQYF
. TRBJ2-6 . TRBV7-3 TGTGCCAGCAGCTTAACACGCTCTGGGGCCAACGTCCTGACTTTC CASSLTRSGANVLTF
. TRBJ2-3 . TRBV11-2 TGTGCCAGCAGCCAACATCGCGGGGCAGGGACAGATACGCAGTATTTT CASSQHRGAGTDTQYF
. TRBJ2-2 TRBD2 TRBV10-3 TGTGCCATCAGTCGGCTAGCGGGAGGGCAAGGTACCGGGGAGCTGTTTTTT CAISRLAGGQGTGELFF
. TRBJ2-1 TRBD1 TRBV6-1 TGTGCCAGCAGGGGACAGGGGAGAGTCAATGAGCAGTTCTTC CASRGQGRVNEQFF
. TRBJ2-5 TRBD1 TRBV5-5 TGTGCCAGCAGCTTGGGACAGGGGCAGGGAGCCCGGTACTTC CASSLGQGQGARYF
. TRBJ1-2 . TRBV6-6 TGTGCCAGCATGAACCGGGGGGGAGGCTACACCTTC CASMNRGGGYTF
. TRBJ1-6 . TRBV28 TGTGCCAGCAGACCGTATAATTCACCCCTCCACTTT CASRPYNSPLHF
few TRBJ1-2 TRBD1 TRBV19 TGTGCCACTGGGACAGGGGATACGGATGGCTACACCTTC CATGTGDTDGYTF
. TRBJ2-3 . TRBV30 TGTGCCTGGAGTGGCGCAGATACGCAGTATTTT CAWSGADTQYF
. TRBJ1-2 . TRBV5-4 TGTGCCAGCACCAAGGGGATCCAGAATGGCTACACCTTC CASTKGIQNGYTF
. TRBJ2-6 . TRBV6-5 TGTGCCAGCAGTTACGCGGGCTCTGGGGCCAACGTCCTGACTTTC CASSYAGSGANVLTF
. TRBJ1-1 . TRBV5-1 TGCGCCAGCAGCCCCCAGGGCGGGGGCACTGAAGCTTTCTTT CASSPQGGGTEAFF
. TRBJ2-5 . TRBV15 TGTGCCACCAGCAGAGCGGGAGCTACGGCGGAGACCCAGTACTTC CATSRAGATAETQYF
. TRBJ2-6 . TRBV27 TGTGCCAGCAGTTCCCCGAGCTCTGGGGCCAACGTCCTGACTTTC CASSSPSSGANVLTF
once TRBJ2-2 TRBD1 TRBV2 TGTGCCAGCAGGGGGGGACAGGCCGTGGGAGGGGAGCTGTTTTTT CASRGGQAVGGELFF
. TRBJ2-7 TRBD1 TRBV4-2 TGTGCCAGCAGCCAAGGCGGGGACAGGGCGAACGAGCAGTACTTC CASSQGGDRANEQYF
. TRBJ2-7 . TRBV7-9 TGTGCCAGCAGCCCTCTTAGGGAGCAGTACTTC CASSPLREQYF
once TRBJ1-4 . TRBV28 TGTGCCAGCAGCCTCGGACCGGGGGGGGAAAAACTGTTTTTT CASSLGPGGEKLFF
once TRBJ1-1 . TRBV2 TGTGCCAGCAGCTCTGACAAGAACACTGAAGCTTTCTTT CASSSDKNTEAFF
. TRBJ2-2 . TRBV5-1 TGCGCCAGCAGCTTGGTGGGGAACAGGGCGAACACCGGGGAGCTGTTTTTT CASSLVGNRANTGELFF
. TRBJ1-5 TRBD1 TRBV4-2 TGTGCCAGCAGCCAAGGGTATGGGACAGGGGGTCAGGGGCAGCCCCAGCATTTT CASSQGYGTGGQGQPQHF
. TRBJ1-2 . TRBV19 TGTGCCAGTAGTATACGGGACGAGGGCTACACCTTC CASSIRDEGYTF
. TRBJ2-2 TRBD1 TRBV5-4 TGTGCCAGCAGCTGGACAGGGGCGAACACCGGGGAGCTGTTTTTT CASSWTGANTGELFF
. TRBJ2-7 . TRBV9 TGTGCCAGCAGCGCTAAGCGGGGACAGCCCGTCTACGAGCAGTACTTC CASSAKRGQPVYEQYF
. TRBJ1-2 TRBD1 TRBV18 TGTGCCAGCTCACCACCCCGGGACAGCGGGGGCTACACCTTC CASSPPRDSGGYTF
. TRBJ1-1 . TRBV19 TGTGCCAGTAGTACTCTAGACAGACCACGGAACACTGAAGCTTTCTTT CASSTLDRPRNTEAFF
. TRBJ1-5 . TRBV19 TGTGCCAGTAGGTCTAGCAATCAGCCCCAGCATTTT CASRSSNQPQHF
. TRBJ2-1 TRBD2 TRBV14 TGTGCCAGCAGCCCCATAAGGACTAGCTTCCATGAGCAGTTCTTC CASSPIRTSFHEQFF
. TRBJ2-1 TRBD2 TRBV19 TGTGCCAGTAGTACAGAGCGGGGGCGTGAGCAGTTCTTC CASSTERGREQFF
once TRBJ2-1 TRBD2 TRBV10-1 TGCGCCAGCAGTGCCAACCCCGGACTAGCCAGACCATACAATGAGCAGTTCTTC CASSANPGLARPYNEQFF
. TRBJ1-1 . TRBV19 TGTGCCAGTAACCTGTATTCGGGACGGCTGAACACTGAAGCTTTCTTT CASNLYSGRLNTEAFF
. TRBJ1-4 . TRBV4-1 TGCGCCAGCAAAAAAAATCCAATGGGGGGCAATGAAAAACTGTTTTTT CASKKNPMGGNEKLFF
. TRBJ1-2 TRBD1 TRBV4-1 TGCGCCAGCAGCCAAGCCCCAGGACAGGGGTGGTATGGCTACACCTTC CASSQAPGQGWYGYTF